This T cell receptor (beta chain) was captured by sequencing in a study of blood T cell repertoires in COVID-19. Study-wide context: COVID-19 samples, acute and convalescent, were from the United States, Italy and Spain. T cells, B-cell-depleted T cells, or PBMCs supplied cDNA or gDNA.

Per the original data handling: Reference gene primer amplification yielded estimated nucleated cell counts. Profiled with immunoSEQ multiplex PCR; TCRdb holds only in-frame clones, not every one. The DNA was the basis for D and trimming; V, J and clone size are from that table. The sample consists of over 200,000 clones, about nine tenths of them appearing once. The J segment lost 5 bases and the V segment lost 3 bases, leaving 5 bases of the junction unmatched. The CDR3 runs 13 residues. Germline lookup yields CDR1 DFQATT and CDR2 SNEGSKA (reference sequence). The J gene is TRBJ2-5, the V gene TRBV20-1; 8 positions match TRBD2. The sample taken for sequencing was peripheral blood. The receptor comes from a man aged 25 to 40 who had recovered from COVID-19. Here the CDR3 reads CSASPGLVETQYF. The CDR3 bases are TGCAGTGCTAGTCCGGGACTAGTCGAGACCCAGTACTTC.